Presented here are 25 T cell receptor beta chains from one specimen sequenced in a study of blood T cell repertoires in COVID-19. Method: immunoSEQ multiplex PCR; TCRdb's copy keeps in-frame clones and lacks some. Found here are over 250,000 clones, roughly 80% of them singletons; the top ten hold approximately 10%. Sequencing used peripheral blood. These receptors came from a woman in her fifties or sixties who had recovered from COVID-19.

This clone was seen a single time. V gene TRBV25-1 combines with J gene TRBJ1-2, with TRBD1 matching over 7 bases. Trimming removed 0 bases from V and 8 bases from J; junction bases left unmatched: 6. The CDR3 extends over 14 amino acids. From germline, CDR1 is MGHDK and CDR2 SYGVNS. The CDR3 nucleotides read TGTGCCAGCAGTGAATACCAGGGGGTAGGGGGCTACACCTTC. It codes for CASSEYQGVGGYTF.

The genes are TRBV24-1 and TRBJ1-4; a weak D match, TRBD1 (5 bases). V shed 4 bases and J shed 4 bases, with 18 bases lying between them. CDR1 and CDR2 (germline): KGHDR, SFDVKD. The CDR3 spans 17 residues. The CDR3, as DNA: TGTGCCACCAGTGACCCCCCCCAGGGAGGAGATAATGAAAAACTGTTTTTT. Its protein product is CATSDPPQGGDNEKLFF.

This chain joins TRBV4-3 and TRBJ1-5; maybe TRBD1 (5 bases). Deletions cut 0 bases from V and 4 bases from J, with 10 bases between. Germline V gene lookup returns CDR1 LGHNA and CDR2 YSLEER. The CDR3 length is 15 residues. The CDR3 DNA follows: TGCGCCAGCAGCCAAGATCTAAGGGGTAATCAGCCCCAGCATTTT. As protein: CASSQDLRGNQPQHF.

This clone was detected only once. This chain connects TRBV2 to TRBJ1-2, with D tentatively TRBD1 (5 bases). This CDR3 is built from 15 residues. Germline V lookup: CDR1 SNHLY, CDR2 FYNNEI. Trimming cost V 5 bases and J 4 bases, with 17 bases left between them. The CDR3 DNA reads as TGTGCCAGCAGTCCCCCGGACCGGGGGATCTATGGCTACACCTTC. Encoded protein: CASSPPDRGIYGYTF.

A few counts support this clone. The chain employs TRBV11-2 and TRBJ1-5, with 8 bases fitting TRBD1. The CDR3 consists of 15 residues. CDR1 and CDR2 from the germline V gene are SGHAT and FQNNGV. J was trimmed by 0 bases and V by 4 bases; bases with no gene match: 2. DNA for the CDR3: TGTGCCAGCAGCTCAACAGGGGGTAGCAATCAGCCCCAGCATTTT. As protein: CASSSTGGSNQPQHF.

The chain links TRBV30 to TRBJ1-4; TRBD1 aligns across 8 bases. CDR1 and CDR2 (germline): GTSNPN, SVGIG (reference sequence). The J segment lost 14 bases and the V segment lost 2 bases, leaving 13 bases of the junction unmatched. This CDR3 has 14 amino acids. CDR3 region: CAWSRDRPSGGLFF. CDR3 DNA: TGTGCCTGGAGTCGGGACAGGCCCTCCGGGGGGCTGTTTTTT.

This clone was observed a single time. V usage is TRBV10-3 and J usage is TRBJ1-2; 8 bases agree with TRBD1. V shed 3 bases, J shed 8 bases, and the junction held 2 bases outside the gene matches. The CDR3 is 12 amino acids. Germline CDR1 and CDR2: ENHRY and SYGVKD. This CDR3 is CAISDQGAGYTF. CDR3 in DNA: TGTGCCATCAGTGACCAGGGGGCGGGCTACACCTTC.

The rearrangement uses TRBV28 and TRBJ1-2; no definite D call. The CDR3 is 12 amino acids. V was shortened by 10 bases and J by 3 bases, with 12 bases between the two germline ends. Germline V gene sequence: CDR1 MDHEN, CDR2 SYDVKM. Here the CDR3 reads CAITGSHYGYTF. The CDR3 DNA reads as TGTGCCATTACCGGGTCCCACTATGGCTACACCTTC.

V and J are TRBV28 and TRBJ2-7; 7 nucleotides line up with TRBD1. With 4 bases clipped from V and 7 bases from J, the junction kept 7 bases outside the gene matches. This CDR3 comprises 13 residues. The germline gives CDR1 MDHEN, CDR2 SYDVKM. CDR3 loop: CASSSTGRREQYF. The CDR3 DNA is TGTGCCAGCAGTTCGACAGGGCGGAGGGAGCAGTACTTC. Variable domain in full (rest from reference TRBV28 and TRBJ2-7): DVKVTQSSRYLVKRTGEKVFLECVQDMDHENMFWYRQDPGLGLRLIYFSYDVKMKEKGDIPEGYSVSREKKERFSLILESASTNQTSMYLCASSSTGRREQYFGPGTRLTVT.

This sequence joins TRBV7-9 and TRBJ2-3, with 8 nucleotides matching TRBD2. V shed 4 bases and J 6 bases; nucleotides not matched to a gene: 9. CDR1 SEHNR and CDR2 FQNEAQ come from the germline V gene (reference sequence). The CDR3 loop spans 15 amino acids. The CDR3 protein is CASSSRGSGVDTQYF. CDR3 bases: TGTGCCAGCAGCTCCAGAGGTAGCGGGGTGGATACGCAGTATTTT.

V is TRBV2 and J is TRBJ1-4; 9 bases match TRBD1. The CDR3 has 14 residues. J lost 8 bases, V lost 4 bases, and 5 bases had no gene match. Germline V lookup: CDR1 SNHLY, CDR2 FYNNEI. CDR3 residues: CASSGRQGDEKLFF. Here the CDR3 DNA reads TGTGCCAGCAGTGGAAGACAGGGGGACGAAAAACTGTTTTTT.

The chain carries TRBV5-6 and TRBJ2-3, with 7 bases aligning to TRBD2. The CDR3 is 15 residues long. Germline trimming cut 2 bases from V and 2 bases from J; bases unmatched to any gene: 5. The germline CDR1 and CDR2 sequences are SGHDT and YYEEEE. DNA of the CDR3: TGTGCCAGCAGCTTCCTAGCGGACATCACAGATACGCAGTATTTT. It specifies CASSFLADITDTQYF.

The chain is built from TRBV19 and TRBJ1-5; TRBD1 is a possible D gene (5 bases). From germline, CDR1 is LNHDA and CDR2 SQIVND (reference sequence). The CDR3 is 15 residues long. V was clipped by 3 bases and J by 4 bases, with 13 bases between them. The CDR3 DNA reads TGTGCCAGTAGTATCTCTGGGCAGGGAAATCAGCCCCAGCATTTT. As protein: CASSISGQGNQPQHF.

The chain employs TRBV24-1 and TRBJ2-1, with 11 bases aligning to TRBD1. The CDR3 loop spans 15 amino acids. The ends lost 9 bases at V and 6 bases at J; junction bases unmatched: 9. CDR1 and CDR2 from the germline V gene are KGHDR and SFDVKD. The CDR3 region is CATDAGTGGSNEQFF. CDR3 in DNA: TGTGCCACCGACGCCGGGACAGGGGGATCCAATGAGCAGTTCTTC.

The CDR3 is CASSIQGGMDNEQFF. The CDR3 DNA is TGTGCCAGCAGTATTCAGGGGGGAATGGACAATGAGCAGTTCTTC. The chain is built from TRBV6-5 and TRBJ2-1, with D perhaps TRBD1 (7 bases). The V end lost 5 bases, the J end lost 5 bases, and 16 bases lay between the germline ends. This CDR3 is built from 15 residues. Germline loops: CDR1 MNHEY, CDR2 SVGAGI.

The chain couples TRBV9 to TRBJ2-3; tentatively, D is TRBD2 (5 bases). The germline V and J ends were trimmed by 0 bases and 4 bases, with 12 bases remaining between them. This CDR3 comprises 15 residues. CDR1 SGDLS and CDR2 YYNGEE come from the germline V gene. The CDR3: CASSVGEGAADTQYF. The CDR3 nucleotides read TGTGCCAGCAGCGTAGGAGAGGGCGCCGCAGATACGCAGTATTTT.

This chain links TRBV30 with TRBJ2-7; TRBD1 is a possible D gene (5 bases). V was shortened by 0 bases and J by 3 bases, with 6 bases between the two germline ends. The germline V gene encodes CDR1 GTSNPN and CDR2 SVGIG (reference sequence). The CDR3 length is 12 residues. The CDR3 sequence is CAWSVGHYEQYF. For the CDR3, the DNA is TGTGCCTGGAGTGTTGGACACTACGAGCAGTACTTC. Full variable domain (outside the CDR3, taken from reference TRBV30 and TRBJ2-7): SQTIHQWPATLVQPVGSPLSLECTVEGTSNPNLYWYRQAAGRGLQLLFYSVGIGQISSEVPQNLSASRPQDRQFILSSKKLLLSDSGFYLCAWSVGHYEQYFGPGTRLTVT.

This chain joins TRBV28 and TRBJ2-1; D may be TRBD2 (5 bases). Per the germline V gene, CDR1 is MDHEN and CDR2 is SYDVKM. This CDR3 comprises 14 residues. Trimming removed 1 base from V and 5 bases from J, with 9 bases in between. The DNA for the CDR3 is TGTGCCAGCAGTTTATCCAACGGGAACAATGAGCAGTTCTTC. It specifies CASSLSNGNNEQFF.

This clone has a handful of counts. The same CDR3 also results from other DNA sequences found in this sample. The J gene is TRBJ1-1, the V gene TRBV3-1 (or the pseudogene TRBV3-2); a weak D match, TRBD1 (6 bases). Germline CDR1 is LGHDT and CDR2 is YNNKEL (reference sequence). This CDR3 is 14 amino acids long. V was cut by 4 bases and J by 1 base, with 10 bases left in between. CDR3 bases: TGTGCCAGCAGCCCCGGACAGCCGAACACTGAAGCTTTCTTT. Translation: CASSPGQPNTEAFF.

The rearrangement uses TRBV18 and TRBJ1-3; D unresolved. CDR1 and CDR2 (germline): KGHSH, LQKENI. The CDR3 sequence is 14 residues long. Trimming shortened V by 3 bases and J by 2 bases, and 8 bases separated the two germline ends. In DNA form, the CDR3 reads TGTGCCAGCTCACCTTCCGGGGCTGGAAACACCATATATTTT. It translates to CASSPSGAGNTIYF.

The V gene is TRBV7-3, the J gene TRBJ2-7; maybe TRBD1 (5 bases). CDR1 and CDR2 (germline): SGHTA, FQGTGA. The CDR3 sequence is 14 residues long. V lost 0 bases and J lost 6, with 12 bases in between. The CDR3 reads CASSLTVGPSEQYF. DNA of the CDR3: TGTGCCAGCAGCTTAACGGTGGGGCCCTCCGAGCAGTACTTC.

This chain uses TRBV28 with TRBJ1-5, with 7 bases lining up with TRBD1. The J segment lost 2 bases and the V segment lost 6 bases, leaving 4 bases of the junction unmatched. Germline V gives CDR1 MDHEN, CDR2 SYDVKM. The CDR3 runs to 14 residues. The CDR3: CASRTDRGNQPQHF. The CDR3 DNA is TGTGCCAGCAGGACCGACAGGGGCAATCAGCCCCAGCATTTT.

The gene calls are TRBV29-1 and TRBJ1-1; D is uncertain. V gave up 4 bases and J gave up 7 bases, with 10 bases separating them. There are 11 residues in the CDR3. Germline values: CDR1 SQVTM, CDR2 ANQGSEA. The CDR3 sequence is CSVVSGGEAFF. In DNA form, the CDR3 reads TGCAGCGTTGTATCGGGTGGTGAAGCTTTCTTT.

The chain links TRBV3-1 (or the pseudogene TRBV3-2) to TRBJ2-1; TRBD2 agrees at 11 bases. V dropped 4 bases and J dropped 2; count of bases not matched to a gene: 7. Germline CDR1 LGHDT, CDR2 YNNKEL (reference sequence). The CDR3 is 17 amino acids. The CDR3 protein is CASSPGTSGQPYNEQFF. The DNA of the CDR3 is TGTGCCAGCAGCCCGGGGACTAGCGGACAGCCCTACAATGAGCAGTTCTTC.

This clone has ten or more counts. J is TRBJ1-5 and V is TRBV28; D remains ambiguous. CDR1 MDHEN and CDR2 SYDVKM come from the germline V gene. V was trimmed by 1 base and J by 1 base, leaving 11 bases between them. This CDR3 is built from 16 residues. The DNA for the CDR3 is TGTGCCAGCAGTTTATCGGCGGATGGAAGCAATCAGCCCCAGCATTTT. Protein sequence: CASSLSADGSNQPQHF.